The 29 T cell receptor beta chains below all came from one sample that was sequenced in a study of blood T cell repertoires in COVID-19. Using immunoSEQ multiplex PCR, the repertoire was profiled, and TCRdb retains in-frame clones only, with some absent. The sample contains about 24,000 clones, roughly 86% of which appear only once. Sequenced input: peripheral blood. The source is a man between 50 and 59 years old with active COVID-19.

The genes are TRBV25-1 and TRBJ2-1; 8 bases fit TRBD1. Germline V gene sequence: CDR1 MGHDK, CDR2 SYGVNS. This CDR3 has 15 amino acids. The ends lost 6 bases at V and 8 bases at J; junction bases unmatched: 12. This chain's CDR3 is CASSDPGQVFDEQFF. CDR3 coding DNA: TGTGCCAGCAGCGACCCGGGACAGGTATTTGATGAGCAGTTCTTC.

The V gene is TRBV3-1 (or the pseudogene TRBV3-2), the J gene TRBJ2-3; tentative D call: TRBD2 (5 bases). V lost 1 base, J lost 5 bases, and 25 bases lay in between. This CDR3 spans 19 amino acids. Germline V gives CDR1 LGHDT, CDR2 YNNKEL (reference sequence). This chain's CDR3 is CASSQVLLSELPREDTQYF. As DNA, the CDR3 is TGTGCCAGCAGCCAAGTTTTACTTTCGGAACTCCCGAGGGAAGATACGCAGTATTTT.

This clone was counted only a few times. The chain uses TRBV10-2 and TRBJ2-4, with TRBD2 matching 9 bases. This CDR3 has 17 residues. Germline CDR1 reads WSHSY; CDR2 reads SAAADI. The V gene end was trimmed by 4 bases and the J gene end by 1 base; junction bases not matched to a gene: 8. CDR3 in DNA: TGCGCCAGCAGTGGGCTAGCGGGGAGGGAGGCCAAAAACATTCAGTACTTC. It is translated as CASSGLAGREAKNIQYF.

This rearrangement joins TRBV5-1 to TRBJ1-1; no reliable D call. The germline V and J ends were trimmed by 2 bases and 10 bases, with 15 bases remaining between them. The CDR3 is 13 residues long. CDR1 and CDR2 (germline): SGHRS, YFSETQ. The CDR3 loop is CASSFFGEDRAFF. Written as DNA, the CDR3 is TGCGCCAGCAGCTTTTTCGGAGAGGATCGAGCTTTCTTT.

The V call is TRBV30, the J call TRBJ2-5, with D perhaps matching TRBD2 (5 bases). Looked up from germline, CDR1 is GTSNPN and CDR2 is SVGIG (reference sequence). There are 13 residues in the CDR3. Trimming pared 1 base from V and 5 bases from J, leaving 11 bases between. CDR3 in amino acids: CAWSATMEETQYF. CDR3 coding DNA: TGTGCCTGGAGTGCGACTATGGAGGAGACCCAGTACTTC.

This rearrangement joins TRBV5-4 to TRBJ1-2, with TRBD1 matching 7 bases. Germline V CDR1 and CDR2: SGHNT, YYREEE (reference sequence). The CDR3 has 16 residues. V was pared by 4 bases and J by 0 bases, with 9 bases of the junction left unmatched. The CDR3 DNA is TGTGCCAGCAGCCCCGGACAGGTTTTAGCTAACTATGGCTACACCTTC. It encodes CASSPGQVLANYGYTF.

J is TRBJ1-2 and V is TRBV6-2 or TRBV6-3; D gene ambiguous. The CDR3 consists of 13 residues. Germline assignment: CDR1 MNHEY and CDR2 SVGEGT. V was clipped by 6 bases and J by 0 bases, with 8 bases between them. The CDR3 coding sequence is TGTGCCAGCAGCAGAGATACTAACTATGGCTACACCTTC. It is translated as CASSRDTNYGYTF.

The chain is built from TRBV28 and TRBJ1-2; D remains unclear. Germline lookup yields CDR1 MDHEN and CDR2 SYDVKM. The CDR3 extends over 14 amino acids. The ends were cut back, 3 bases at V and 4 bases at J, with 12 bases in the middle. In DNA form, the CDR3 reads TGTGCCAGCAGTTTGTCCGGGGTAAGCTATGGCTACACCTTC. It is translated as CASSLSGVSYGYTF.

This sequence joins TRBV24-1 and TRBJ1-2; 7 bases match TRBD1. CDR1 and CDR2 from the germline V gene are KGHDR and SFDVKD. The ends lost 2 bases at V and 9 bases at J; junction bases unmatched: 8. CDR3 length: 14 residues. The CDR3 loop reads CATSDSGRGFSYTF. The CDR3, as DNA: TGTGCCACCAGTGATTCTGGCAGGGGGTTTAGCTACACCTTC.

This rearrangement joins TRBV6-6 to TRBJ2-5; 7 bases line up with TRBD2. With 0 bases clipped from V and 1 base from J, the junction kept 5 bases outside the gene matches. This CDR3 comprises 16 residues. In germline, CDR1 is MNHNY, CDR2 SVGAGI (reference sequence). CDR3: CASSYSFGGIQETQYF. The CDR3 DNA reads as TGTGCCAGCAGTTACTCTTTCGGGGGGATCCAAGAGACCCAGTACTTC.

This sequence joins TRBV7-9 and TRBJ2-7; 8 bases map to TRBD1. V trimming: 4 bases; J trimming: 4 bases; junction bases outside the gene matches: 6. Germline V gene data show CDR1 as SEHNR and CDR2 as FQNEAQ (reference sequence). The CDR3 extends over 14 amino acids. As DNA, the CDR3 is TGTGCCAGCAGCTCGGACAGGGTAGGGTACGAGCAGTACTTC. It codes for CASSSDRVGYEQYF.

The rearrangement links TRBV5-4 to TRBJ2-3, with 11 bases identical to TRBD2. Trimming removed 4 bases from V and 5 bases from J; junction bases left unmatched: 6. The CDR3 runs to 15 residues. Germline V lookup: CDR1 SGHNT, CDR2 YYREEE (reference sequence). The CDR3 protein is CASSRLAGGRDTQYF. For the CDR3, the DNA is TGTGCCAGCAGCCGGCTAGCGGGGGGCCGAGATACGCAGTATTTT.

This clone was seen once. The chain recombines TRBV4-1 with TRBJ1-1, with D perhaps TRBD1 (5 bases). The V end was cut by 2 bases, the J end by 1 base, with 8 bases between. The CDR3 loop spans 14 amino acids. From germline, CDR1 is MGHRA and CDR2 YSYEKL. The CDR3 coding sequence is TGCGCCAGCAGCCAACGGACAAGGAACACTGAAGCTTTCTTT. This codes for CASSQRTRNTEAFF.

The gene calls are TRBV5-1 and TRBJ2-7, with D possibly being TRBD1 (6 bases). V was pared by 0 bases and J by 5 bases, with 15 bases between. This CDR3 is 15 amino acids long. Germline V lookup: CDR1 SGHRS, CDR2 YFSETQ. CDR3 residues: CASSLAQGSTHEQYF. The CDR3, as DNA: TGCGCCAGCAGCTTGGCGCAGGGGTCGACCCACGAGCAGTACTTC.

Here the CDR3 reads CASSLSGEYNEQFF. The CDR3 nucleotides are TGTGCCAGCAGCTTGTCGGGAGAGTACAATGAGCAGTTCTTC. The rearrangement uses TRBV11-3 and TRBJ2-1, with D possibly matching TRBD2 (6 bases). V was shortened by 3 bases and J by 4 bases, with 10 bases between the two germline ends. The CDR3 totals 14 residues. Germline values: CDR1 SGHNT, CDR2 YENEEA.

The chain employs TRBV3-1 (or the pseudogene TRBV3-2) and TRBJ2-2, with 8 bases fitting TRBD1. The CDR3 loop spans 17 amino acids. J gave up 6 bases and V 4 bases, and 13 bases lay outside the gene matches. Germline CDR1 reads LGHDT; CDR2 reads YNNKEL (reference sequence). In DNA, the CDR3 is TGTGCCAGCAGCCCCCGGACAGGGCGAAGTTTGTCCGGGGAGCTGTTTTTT. Its protein is CASSPRTGRSLSGELFF.

The rearrangement joins TRBV5-6 to TRBJ2-5, with 13 positions matching TRBD2. CDR1 is SGHDT and CDR2 is YYEEEE in the germline V gene. The CDR3 loop spans 18 amino acids. After removal of 3 bases from V and 7 bases from J, the junction contained 15 bases not matched to a gene. In nucleotides, the CDR3 is TGTGCCAGCAGCTATGGGACTAGCGGGATAAACAAAGGCGGGACCCAGTACTTC. It yields the protein CASSYGTSGINKGGTQYF.

CDR3 sequence reads: CASTITVTGDGPYEQYF. The CDR3 DNA sequence: TGTGCCAGCACCATAACCGTGACAGGGGATGGGCCCTACGAGCAGTACTTC. The chain uses TRBV21-1 and TRBJ2-7; the listed D gene, TRBD1, was not tested against the DNA. TRBV21-1 is given as a pseudogene. The CDR3 is made up of 17 amino acids.

This chain connects TRBV2 to TRBJ2-7; TRBD2 matches 7 bases. The CDR3 totals 15 residues. The V and J ends lost 4 bases and 3 bases, in that order; junction bases with no gene match: 9. CDR1 SNHLY and CDR2 FYNNEI come from the germline V gene. Written as DNA, the CDR3 is TGTGCCAGCAGTGTTGGGAGGGCCCCCCTCTACGAGCAGTACTTC. This encodes CASSVGRAPLYEQYF.

This chain links TRBV30 with TRBJ1-5, with D uncertain. Deletions cut 0 bases from V and 8 bases from J, with 11 bases between. Germline CDR1 and CDR2: GTSNPN and SVGIG (reference sequence). This CDR3 has 13 residues. The CDR3 nucleotides are TGTGCCTGGAGTGTAGAGGAGGGTAAGCCCCAGCATTTT. Its protein is CAWSVEEGKPQHF.

This clone was counted a single time. One end of the junction varies from germline; a read error may be responsible. This chain connects TRBV5-1 to TRBJ2-5; 9 bases fit TRBD2. Germline V gives CDR1 SGHRS, CDR2 YFSETQ. There are 15 residues in the CDR3. The CDR3 region has the DNA TGCGCCAGCTGCTTGGGGCGGGGGGGCCAAGAGACCCAGTACTTC. Amino acids: CASCLGRGGQETQYF.

This chain links TRBV28 with TRBJ2-3; 7 positions agree with TRBD1. J lost 4 bases, V lost 6 bases, and 7 bases had no gene match. The CDR3 loop spans 14 amino acids. Germline CDR1 is MDHEN and CDR2 is SYDVKM. The CDR3 region has the DNA TGTGCCAGCAGGGAACAGGGGAGCGCAGATACGCAGTATTTT. Protein product: CASREQGSADTQYF.

The chain carries TRBV3-1 (or the pseudogene TRBV3-2) and TRBJ2-7, with a tentative D call TRBD1 (6 bases). Trimming removed 1 base at V and 3 bases at J, with 16 bases between. The CDR3 consists of 16 residues. Germline CDR1 is LGHDT and CDR2 is YNNKEL (reference sequence). The CDR3 DNA follows: TGTGCCAGCAGCCAAGGGGGCGGGCTAGGGGGCTACGAGCAGTACTTC. Its protein product is CASSQGGGLGGYEQYF.

The sample holds a few counts of this clone. The rearrangement uses TRBV9 and TRBJ2-7, with TRBD1 as a possible D gene (5 bases). Trimming stripped 4 bases from V and 3 bases from J, with 14 bases between. The germline V gene encodes CDR1 SGDLS and CDR2 YYNGEE. This CDR3 has 14 residues. DNA for the CDR3: TGTGCCAGCAGCTCTTCCCTGCAGGGCTACGAGCAGTACTTC. Amino acids: CASSSSLQGYEQYF.

The CDR3 sequence: CASQRWTSGNNEQFF. CDR3 DNA: TGTGCCAGCCAACGTTGGACTAGCGGTAACAATGAGCAGTTCTTC. The chain is built from TRBV2 and TRBJ2-1, with 10 bases lining up with TRBD2. The CDR3 runs to 15 residues. Trimming removed 8 bases from V and 5 bases from J; junction bases left unmatched: 9. Looked up from germline, CDR1 is SNHLY and CDR2 is FYNNEI. Using reference TRBV2 and TRBJ2-1 for the parts outside the CDR3, the full variable domain is EPEVTQTPSHQVTQMGQEVILRCVPISNHLYFYWYRQILGQKVEFLVSFYNNEISEKSEIFDDQFSVERPDGSNFTLKIRSTKLEDSAMYFCASQRWTSGNNEQFFGPGTRLTVL.

V is TRBV23-1 and J is TRBJ2-1; TRBD2 matches 7 bases. TRBV23-1 is placed among ORFs of uncertain function. The CDR3 extends over 17 amino acids. V trimming: 0 bases; J trimming: 5 bases; junction bases outside the gene matches: 10. DNA of the CDR3: TGCGCCAGCAGTCAATCTCGTCCGCGGGGAGGGAACAATGAGCAGTTCTTC. Its translation is CASSQSRPRGGNNEQFF.

This clone was counted between two and nine times. This chain connects TRBV5-1 to TRBJ2-3, with D possibly TRBD1 on 6 matching bases. From germline, CDR1 is SGHRS and CDR2 YFSETQ. The V and J ends lost 0 bases and 1 base respectively, with 9 bases between them. This CDR3 has 15 amino acids. The CDR3 DNA sequence: TGCGCCAGCAGCTTGGAGGGGGATGGCACAGATACGCAGTATTTT. Translation gives CASSLEGDGTDTQYF.

The chain links TRBV7-3 to TRBJ2-2; maybe TRBD1 (6 bases). CDR3 size: 14 residues. Trimming removed 4 bases from V and 2 bases from J, with 8 bases in between. In germline, CDR1 is SGHTA, CDR2 FQGTGA. The CDR3 bases are TGTGCCAGCAGCTCCGGGACAAACACCGGGGAGCTGTTTTTT. Translating gives CASSSGTNTGELFF.

The J gene is TRBJ2-7, the V gene TRBV10-3, with 16 bases lining up with TRBD2. The CDR3 runs 16 residues. Germline trimming cut 6 bases from V and 1 base from J; bases unmatched to any gene: 3. Germline V gives CDR1 ENHRY, CDR2 SYGVKD. The CDR3 sequence: CAIRGLAGGISYEQYF. DNA of the CDR3: TGTGCCATCAGGGGACTAGCGGGAGGGATTTCCTACGAGCAGTACTTC.